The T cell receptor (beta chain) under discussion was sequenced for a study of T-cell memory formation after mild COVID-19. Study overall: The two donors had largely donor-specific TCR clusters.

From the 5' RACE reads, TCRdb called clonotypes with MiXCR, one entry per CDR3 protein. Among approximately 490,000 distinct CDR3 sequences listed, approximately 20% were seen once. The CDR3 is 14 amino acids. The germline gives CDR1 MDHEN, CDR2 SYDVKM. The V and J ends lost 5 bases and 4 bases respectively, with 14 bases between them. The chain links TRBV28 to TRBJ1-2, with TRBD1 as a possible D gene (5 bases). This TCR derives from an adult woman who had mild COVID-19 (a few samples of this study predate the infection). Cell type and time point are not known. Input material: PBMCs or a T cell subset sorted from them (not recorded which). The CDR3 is CASSLGGVRYGYTF. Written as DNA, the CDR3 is TGTGCCAGCAGTCTCGGGGGGGTGCGCTATGGCTACACCTTC.